These T cell receptor beta chains were read from a single sample in a study of T cell repertoires in cytomegalovirus infection. TCRdb analysed the reads with MiXCR anew, one entry per CDR3 protein. The sample lists hundreds of thousands of distinct CDR3 sequences; roughly 9.5% were seen once. Sequencing was carried out using PBMCs. These receptors all come from a human donor in good health (CMV status not recorded). Some clones in this sample may be carry-over from other donors' samples. Each CDR3 is given with its conserved first and last residue. The order of the fields is V gene, clone size, D gene, J gene, CDR3 protein, CDR3 DNA. D genes are given only for firm matches. Part of the rows lack a size; the others show once, few, many or a class for expanded clones.

>TRBV7-2|many|TRBD1|TRBJ2-4
CASSLYRGENIQYF
TGTGCCAGCAGCTTATACAGGGGGGAAAACATTCAGTACTTC
>TRBV7-2|many|TRBD2|TRBJ2-6
CASTQRGGLSGANVLTF
TGTGCCAGCACCCAGCGGGGGGGCCTCTCTGGGGCCAACGTCCTGACTTTC
>TRBV7-2|many|-|TRBJ2-1
CASSPVRRSSYNEQFF
TGTGCCAGCAGCCCAGTCAGGAGAAGCTCCTACAATGAGCAGTTCTTC
>TRBV6-5|few|-|TRBJ1-2
CASSYYPGSNYGYTF
TGTGCCAGCAGTTACTATCCAGGCAGTAACTATGGCTACACCTTC
>TRBV19|few|-|TRBJ2-2
CASSMGAGELFF
TGTGCCAGTAGTATGGGGGCCGGGGAGCTGTTTTTT
>TRBV7-2|many|-|TRBJ2-1
CASSSSGGNEQFF
TGTGCCAGCAGTAGTAGTGGGGGAAATGAGCAGTTCTTC
>TRBV7-6|-|-|TRBJ1-4
CASSLAPTNEKLFF
TGTGCCAGCAGCTTAGCTCCCACTAATGAAAAACTGTTTTTT
>TRBV19|few|-|TRBJ2-1
CASTPYREYNEQFF
TGTGCCAGTACGCCTTACAGGGAGTACAATGAGCAGTTCTTC
>TRBV2|many|-|TRBJ1-5
CASSEAQTYSNQPQHF
TGTGCCAGCAGTGAGGCACAGACCTATAGCAATCAGCCCCAGCATTTT
>TRBV9|few|-|TRBJ2-3
CASSVVTGDTQYF
TGTGCCAGCAGCGTAGTGACTGGAGATACGCAGTATTTT
>TRBV7-2|-|-|TRBJ2-1
CASSLAGGEQLF
TGTGCCAGCAGCTTAGCGGGCGGTGAGCAGTTATTC
>TRBV5-1|-|-|TRBJ1-6
CASRLGQSYNSPLHF
TGCGCCAGCAGGTTGGGACAAAGCTATAATTCACCCCTCCACTTT
>TRBV12-3/TRBV12-4|many|TRBD2|TRBJ2-2
CASSGTSGGVAGELFF
TGTGCCAGCAGTGGGACTAGCGGGGGGGTAGCCGGGGAGCTGTTTTTT
>TRBV7-9|many|TRBD1|TRBJ1-5
CASSLTGGSQPQHF
TGTGCCAGCAGCTTAACAGGGGGAAGTCAGCCCCAGCATTTT
>TRBV7-2|many|TRBD2|TRBJ2-1
CASSLATAGGLNEQFF
TGTGCCAGCAGCTTAGCGACGGCGGGGGGCCTTAATGAGCAGTTCTTC
>TRBV28|-|-|TRBJ1-2
CASSFWDYGYTF
TGTGCCAGCAGTTTTTGGGACTATGGCTACACCTTC
>TRBV6-4|-|TRBD2|TRBJ2-1
CASSDSRGGYNEQFF
TGTGCCAGCAGTGACTCGCGGGGGGGCTACAATGAGCAGTTCTTC